This T cell receptor (beta chain) was documented in a study of blood T cell repertoires in COVID-19. Overall study context: Material from acute and convalescent COVID-19 was sourced from the United States, Italy and Spain. Nucleic acid was either cDNA or gDNA, and it came from T cells, B-cell-depleted T cells, or PBMCs.

Method: immunoSEQ multiplex PCR; TCRdb's copy keeps in-frame clones and lacks some. The sample yields about 24,000 clones, about four fifths seen once. The CDR3 spans 15 residues. Germline CDR1 is SGHTA and CDR2 is FQGNSA. The V end was cut by 4 bases, the J end by 9 bases, with 19 bases between. This clonotype was sampled from a man between 65 and 85 years old with acute or convalescent COVID-19. This chain joins TRBV7-2 and TRBJ2-1, with D possibly TRBD1 on 6 matching bases. The sample comprised peripheral blood. CDR3 sequence: CASSSYVGAPGEQFF. The CDR3 DNA sequence: TGTGCCAGCAGCTCATACGTGGGGGCACCCGGTGAGCAGTTCTTC.